This TCR beta chain was retrieved from a study of beta chain features in type 1 diabetes (dated by TCRdb to the late 2010s). With respect to the entire study: Patients and healthy donors did not differ in mean age, gender distribution, total cell number or subset yield. A total of around 110,000,000 sorted cells were examined across all samples, and RNA yield correlated strongly with the number of cells per subset. The study compared the TCRB repertoires of sorted circulating CD4+ T cell subsets in recently diagnosed type 1 diabetes patients with those in matched healthy donors. Regulatory and stem cell-like memory subsets were isolated from only 8 patients and roughly 8 healthy donors, whereas naive and central memory subsets came from all 28 donors. Overall study results and their limits: At VDJ recombination sites, type 1 diabetes patients had fewer insertions and more deleted nucleotides, which implies abnormalities in thymic rearrangement. Because cDNA rather than genomic DNA was sequenced, highly expressing activated cells could have been over-represented, although no difference in activation and CD3 levels was found between groups. Only small numbers of individuals were included in the HLA sub-analyses, which left unresolved whether HLA type had any influence on TCRB rearrangement. Naive, central memory and regulatory TCRB repertoires appeared to be more similar among patients than among healthy donors. PCR might favor shorter templates, but patient and control samples were amplified and corrected together, so any skew would affect both groups equally. A moderate but significant shortening of TCRB CDR3 length was observed in type 1 diabetes patients in all four CD4+ subsets.

A single peripheral blood draw of around 100 mL on average was collected from each donor into heparinised tubes. Using a panel that included CD45RO, CCR7, CD25, CD127, CD95 and CD27, naive, central memory, regulatory and stem cell-like memory CD4+ T cells were sorted on a BD FACSAria II. Every sorted population had a purity above 95%. PBMCs were isolated immediately by Lymphoprep density gradient centrifugation and stained directly without culture. Samples were stained and sorted in pairs, with one healthy donor and one patient per experiment, so that batch effects were minimized. This clone was detected only a few times. Its target antigen remains unknown. The input lacks base qualities; no much larger clone sits a single base away. From the germline V gene (reference sequence), CDR1 is LNHDA and CDR2 is SQIVND. Trimming takes 7 bases from V and 3 bases from J, and the germline ends sit 11 bases apart. There are 13 amino acids in the CDR3, from cysteine to phenylalanine inclusive. The only DNA kept is the CDR3, 39 bases in frame from the first base.

All of the isolated RNA was reverse transcribed with the High Capacity cDNA Reverse Transcription Kit, so expressed TCRB transcripts were sequenced. Deep immunoSEQ sequencing was performed on naive, central memory and regulatory T cell samples, with an average of around 3.4 million total reads per sample. After sorted cells were lysed in RLT buffer, RNA was extracted with DNase-treated RNeasy Micro or Mini kits, with the choice depending on cell number. Each cell subset was processed on its own to prevent cross-contamination, while patient and healthy donor samples were processed together. TCRB sequences were amplified from cDNA with the immunoSEQ multiplex PCR, producing 87-bp fragments spanning the CDR3 region. Sequencing of the amplicons was performed on the Illumina HiSeq platform. In the original analysis: PCR bias was corrected computationally using synthetic template baselines, and reads within Hamming distance 2 were collapsed, with unmergeable singletons discarded. Reads were aligned against IMGT to assign V, D and J genes, CDR3 length and insertions or deletions at six rearrangement sites. Clonotype counts were normalized to sorted cell number within each subset before computing true diversity and Gini coefficients with the tcR R package. The overlap coefficient, calculated on TCRB nucleotide sequences, was used to quantify repertoire sharing. Out-of-frame TCRB sequences from naive cells were analyzed to stand in for the pre-selection repertoire. In TCRdb, the immuneACCESS table is reduced to in-frame sequences with V and J assigned. These tables do not hold every clone; where another copy was compared, an unresolved V gene accounts for under half, and the others remain unexplained. V and J calls and clone size follow that table, whereas D and trimming were derived from the DNA. Here the sample has hundreds of thousands of clones; around an eighth occur a single time. The ten largest clonotypes hold less than 0.04% of the sample.

Recombination connected TRBV19 to TRBJ2-3; TRBD1 is a possible D gene, resting on 5 matching bases. Sequences were obtained from naive CD4+ T cells from blood. Interpreted using the paper, the cell subset or site label stands for: true naive CD4+ T cells. The clonotype comes from a man younger than 35 with type 1 diabetes. In nucleotide form, the sequence is TGTGCCAGTACCCGGGCAGGGACAGATACGCAGTATTTT. Its amino acids are CASTRAGTDTQYF.